The following is a T cell receptor beta chain sequence with its context. V lost 2 bases to trimming and J lost 5 bases; unmatched junction nucleotides: 5. The CDR3 has 15 residues. CDR1 SGHNT and CDR2 YYREEE come from the germline V gene (reference sequence). The sample originates from a study of technical replicates of blood from a handful of donors. The repertoire was sequenced with immunoSEQ multiplex PCR; TCRdb's copy has only in-frame clones and lacks some. In the table there are tens of thousands of clones, 75% to 95% of which are singletons. This sequence originates from a human donor in good health. Some clones in this sample may be carry-over from other donors' samples. Sequenced material: T cells isolated from PBMCs. V and J are TRBV5-4 and TRBJ1-4, with TRBD1 matching 8 bases. DNA of the CDR3: TGTGCCAGCAGCTTAGAGGACAGGGAGAATGAAAAACTGTTTTTT. Amino acids: CASSLEDRENEKLFF. The full variable domain, rest sourced from reference TRBV5-4 and TRBJ1-4, is ETGVTQSPTHLIKTRGQQVTLRCSSQSGHNTVSWYQQALGQGPQFIFQYYREEENGRGNFPPRFSGLQFPNYSSELNVNALELDDSALYLCASSLEDRENEKLFFGSGTQLSVL.